The 20 T cell receptor beta chains presented below share a single source sample, sequenced in a study of breast tumors, draining lymph nodes, adjacent tissues. Samples came from axillary lymph nodes draining the breast cancer. TCRdb reprocessed the multiplex PCR reads with MiXCR, giving one entry per CDR3 protein. The sample has 150,000 to 200,000 distinct CDR3 sequences; about 33% are singletons. Sequences were obtained from axillary lymph node tissue. The receptors were gathered from a female donor with breast cancer. Some clones in this sample may be carry-over from other donors' samples.

This clonotype was observed a handful of times. The chain uses TRBV2 and TRBJ1-1, with TRBD1 as a possible D gene (5 bases). Looked up from germline, CDR1 is SNHLY and CDR2 is FYNNEI. This CDR3 region has 11 residues. The V end lost 10 bases, the J end lost 1 base, and 7 bases lay between the germline ends. The CDR3 DNA sequence: TGTGCCAAAGACAGGAACACTGAAGCTTTCTTT. Translating it yields CAKDRNTEAFF.

Ten or more counts support this clonotype. The rearrangement joins TRBV12-3 or TRBV12-4 to TRBJ1-3, with TRBD1 matching over 9 bases. The CDR3 loop spans 16 amino acids. V shed 3 bases and J 3 bases; nucleotides not matched to a gene: 6. The CDR3 nucleotides are TGTGCCAGCAGTTTTGCCGGGACAGGGATTGGAAACACCATATATTTT. It encodes CASSFAGTGIGNTIYF.

The genes are TRBV27 and TRBJ2-5; TRBD2 is a possible D gene (6 bases). Germline CDR1 is MNHEY and CDR2 is SMNVEV (reference sequence). Trimming removed 8 bases from V and 5 bases from J, with 15 bases in between. The CDR3 extends over 13 amino acids. DNA of the CDR3: TGTGCCAGCCGCGGAGGGAACGGGGAGACCCAGTACTTC. This translates into CASRGGNGETQYF.

This chain links TRBV5-4 with TRBJ2-1; weak D call: TRBD1 (6 bases). The CDR3 loop spans 13 amino acids. The V end lost 2 bases, the J end lost 5 bases, and 8 bases lay between the germline ends. Germline assignment: CDR1 SGHNT and CDR2 YYREEE (reference sequence). Here the CDR3 reads CASSFRGDNEQFF. For the CDR3, the DNA is TGTGCCAGCAGCTTCAGGGGAGACAATGAGCAGTTCTTC.

This clonotype turned up a few times. The chain couples TRBV20-1 to TRBJ2-1, with a tentative D call TRBD2 (7 bases). Germline values: CDR1 DFQATT, CDR2 SNEGSKA (reference sequence). CDR3 length: 13 amino acids. Trimming removed 1 base at V and 9 bases at J, with 13 bases between. The CDR3 bases are TGCAGTGCTAGAGGGGGGAGGGGGGGTGAGCAGTTCTTC. Translation gives CSARGGRGGEQFF.

This clonotype was detected many times. The chain carries TRBV6-1 and TRBJ1-5; 9 bases match TRBD1. The CDR3 length is 16 residues. Germline loops: CDR1 MNHNS, CDR2 SASEGT. After removal of 6 bases from V and 0 bases from J, the junction contained 6 bases not matched to a gene. The CDR3 sequence is CASSADRGYSNQPQHF. CDR3 DNA sequence: TGTGCCAGCAGCGCGGACAGGGGATATAGCAATCAGCCCCAGCATTTT.

Comment on this clonotype: This CDR3 is missing its conserved last phenylalanine or tryptophan, likely due to a read error. The chain joins TRBV9 to TRBJ2-1, with D possibly called TRBD1 or TRBD2 (6 bases each). The length of the CDR3 is 16 residues. Germline V gene sequence: CDR1 SGDLS, CDR2 YYNGEE. Trimming took off 2 bases at V and 8 bases at J, with 20 bases between the two ends. CDR3 amino acids: CASSVSGARGGDEQFL. For the CDR3, the DNA is TGTGCCAGCAGCGTCTCCGGGGCCAGGGGCGGGGATGAGCAGTTCCTC.

This clonotype is medium-sized in the sample. The rearrangement uses TRBV2 and TRBJ2-5; maybe TRBD2 (6 bases). Trimming cost V 5 bases and J 4 bases, with 20 bases left between them. This CDR3 is built from 16 residues. Looked up from germline, CDR1 is SNHLY and CDR2 is FYNNEI. The CDR3 region is CASSPTLGEVVETQYF. The DNA of the CDR3 is TGTGCCAGCAGTCCTACCTTGGGGGAGGTCGTAGAGACCCAGTACTTC. Full variable domain (outside the CDR3, taken from reference TRBV2 and TRBJ2-5): EPEVTQTPSHQVTQMGQEVILRCVPISNHLYFYWYRQILGQKVEFLVSFYNNEISEKSEIFDDQFSVERPDGSNFTLKIRSTKLEDSAMYFCASSPTLGEVVETQYFGPGTRLLVL.

Of note for this clonotype: A much more abundant neighbour one base away suggests this may be a read error. Since the CDR3 does not end with the conserved phenylalanine or tryptophan, this likely comes from a read error. The rearrangement links TRBV5-1 to TRBJ2-3; D is possibly TRBD1 (6 bases). Germline CDR1 SGHRS, CDR2 YFSETQ. V was pared by 2 bases and J by 1 base, with 26 bases between. There are 20 residues in the CDR3. In DNA form, the CDR3 reads TGCGCCAGCAGCTTTAGCCAAAACAGGGTCCCGAGCTATGGCACAGATACGCAGTATTCT. Residues: CASSFSQNRVPSYGTDTQYS.

The chain recombines TRBV12-3 or TRBV12-4 with TRBJ1-4; the match to TRBD1 covers 9 bases. The CDR3 loop spans 13 amino acids. The V segment lost 5 bases and the J segment 7 bases; nucleotides outside the gene matches: 2. CDR3: CASSETGGEKLFF. CDR3 nucleotides: TGTGCCAGCAGTGAGACAGGGGGTGAAAAACTGTTTTTT.

This clonotype was observed many times. This chain uses TRBV7-8 with TRBJ1-1; D gene ambiguous. The germline V and J ends were trimmed by 6 bases and 6 bases, with 17 bases remaining between them. Germline values: CDR1 SGHVS, CDR2 FQNEAQ. The CDR3 loop spans 14 amino acids. CDR3 sequence reads: CASSPTIGFAEAFF. Here the CDR3 DNA reads TGTGCCAGCAGTCCAACTATTGGGTTCGCTGAAGCTTTCTTT. The complete variable domain, with remaining parts taken from reference TRBV7-8 and TRBJ1-1, reads GAGVSQSPRYKVAKRGQDVALRCDPISGHVSLFWYQQALGQGPEFLTYFQNEAQLDKSGLPSDRFFAERPEGSVSTLKIQRTQQEDSAVYLCASSPTIGFAEAFFGQGTRLTVV.

This clonotype has a count of ten or more. DNA of the CDR3: TGCGCCAGCAGCCTCCCCCTTATGGGTGGCTACACCTTC. This gives the protein CASSLPLMGGYTF. V usage is TRBV5-1 and J usage is TRBJ1-2; D is ambiguous. The CDR3 is 13 residues long. Germline lookup yields CDR1 SGHRS and CDR2 YFSETQ. V gave up 4 bases and J gave up 7 bases, with 14 bases separating them.

Only a few counts were recorded for this clonotype. This chain links TRBV9 with TRBJ2-1, with D perhaps being TRBD1 or TRBD2 (5 bases each). The CDR3 is 15 residues long. The germline V and J ends were trimmed by 0 bases and 5 bases, with 12 bases remaining between them. CDR1 SGDLS and CDR2 YYNGEE come from the germline V gene. The CDR3 is CASSVGDGINNEQFF. The CDR3 DNA follows: TGTGCCAGCAGCGTAGGGGACGGGATAAACAATGAGCAGTTCTTC. The variable domain in full, with the rest retrieved from reference TRBV9 and TRBJ2-1, is DSGVTQTPKHLITATGQRVTLRCSPRSGDLSVYWYQQSLDQGLQFLIQYYNGEERAKGNILERFSAQQFPDLHSELNLSSLELGDSALYFCASSVGDGINNEQFFGPGTRLTVL.

This clonotype has at least ten counts. The V call is TRBV20-1, the J call TRBJ1-3; D unclear. V shed 3 bases and J shed 0 bases, with 9 bases lying between them. The V gene's germline CDR1 is DFQATT and CDR2 SNEGSKA (reference sequence). This CDR3 spans 14 amino acids. CDR3 amino acids: CSASDDNSGNTIYF. CDR3 sequence (DNA): TGCAGTGCTAGTGACGACAACTCTGGAAACACCATATATTTT.

There are a few counts of this clonotype. The CDR3 here is CASSYPGQGTYEQYF. The CDR3 DNA follows: TGTGCCAGCAGTTACCCTGGACAGGGGACCTACGAGCAGTACTTC. The chain combines TRBV6-7 with TRBJ2-7, with TRBD1 matching over 9 bases. TRBV6-7 is known as an ORF, though its function is uncertain. This CDR3 is built from 15 residues. V lost 2 bases and J lost 2; bases outside the gene matches: 4.

The chain has TRBV6-1 and TRBJ2-4, with D tentatively TRBD1 or TRBD2 (7 bases each). V lost 5 bases to trimming and J lost 9 bases, with 14 bases between them. CDR3 length: 13 amino acids. Germline CDR1 and CDR2: MNHNS and SASEGT. CDR3: CASSQGGGSIQYF. The DNA for the CDR3 is TGTGCCAGCAGTCAGGGAGGGGGCAGCATTCAGTACTTC.

This chain uses TRBV12-5 with TRBJ2-1, with D perhaps given as TRBD1 or TRBD2 (6 bases each). The CDR3 consists of 14 residues. The germline V and J ends were trimmed by 3 bases and 8 bases, with 14 bases remaining between them. CDR1 LGHNT and CDR2 FRNRAP come from the germline V gene. The CDR3 loop is CASGFLGGSDEQFF. In DNA, the CDR3 is TGTGCTAGTGGTTTCTTGGGGGGCTCGGATGAGCAGTTCTTC.

Worth noting for this clonotype: Possible read error: a much larger clone is one base away. The V call is TRBV20-1, the J call TRBJ1-5; D is possibly TRBD1 (6 bases). Trimming pared 0 bases from V and 6 bases from J, leaving 15 bases between. The CDR3 contains 15 residues. Per germline, CDR1 DFQATT and CDR2 SNEGSKA (reference sequence). As DNA, the CDR3 is TGCAGTGCTAGAGATTTGGGCCGGGGGGCTCAGCCCCAGCATTTT. It yields the protein CSARDLGRGAQPQHF.

This clonotype was picked up many times. The rearrangement links TRBV24-1 to TRBJ2-2; TRBD1 is a possible D gene (6 bases). Germline V CDR1 and CDR2: KGHDR, SFDVKD. V gave up 3 bases and J gave up 6 bases, with 10 bases separating them. The CDR3 is made up of 14 amino acids. CDR3 loop: CATSDPGVAGELFF. CDR3 nucleotides: TGTGCCACCAGTGATCCAGGGGTAGCCGGGGAGCTGTTTTTT.

There are many counts of this clonotype. V and J are TRBV24-1 and TRBJ2-1, with 9 bases aligning to TRBD2. Germline-derived CDR1 and CDR2 are KGHDR and SFDVKD. Losses at the gene ends were 0 bases for V and 14 bases for J; bases not matched to a gene: 1. The CDR3 runs 12 residues. CDR3 protein: CATSDLGGREFF. CDR3 nucleotides: TGTGCCACCAGTGATTTGGGCGGGAGGGAGTTCTTC.